This record concerns one TCR beta chain sequence. The antigen remains undetermined. These data originate in a study of beta chain features in type 1 diabetes. The germline V gene encodes CDR1 SGHRS and CDR2 YFSETQ. Trimming removed 5 bases from V and 9 bases from J; junction bases left unmatched: 10. The CDR3 consists of 14 residues. Findings and caveats of the study: Type 1 diabetes patients had TCRB CDR3s that were shorter (moderately but significantly so) in all four CD4+ subsets.

Every isolated RNA sample was fully reverse transcribed, so sequencing captured expressed TCRB transcripts. Assay: immunoSEQ multiplex PCR; the TCRdb copy retains only in-frame clones and omits some. In the table there are 900,000 or so clones, about 17% of which are singletons. The source of this sequence is a woman younger than 35 in good health. The gene calls are TRBV5-1 and TRBJ2-1; 8 positions agree with TRBD2. Sequenced: naive CD4+ T cells from blood. This chain's CDR3 is CASSVKAGGGEQFF. The CDR3 bases are TGCGCCAGCAGTGTCAAGGCGGGAGGAGGTGAGCAGTTCTTC.